The following is a T cell receptor (beta chain) sequence with its context. Its antigen is currently unknown. CDR1 and CDR2 (germline): MNHEY, SVGAGI. This CDR3 has 14 residues. Trimming cost V 7 bases and J 14 bases, with 21 bases left between them. The record originates from a study of chemoradiotherapy in HPV16-positive cancers. The study, taken as a whole, reports: The functional HPV-specific definition rests on just two HPV16-positive patients.

Measured with immunoSEQ multiplex PCR; TCRdb has only the in-frame clones, and not every one. The data show 30,000 or so clones, with nearly 90% seen just once and 3.1% held by the top ten. The sample was blood, taken from a patient who underwent chemoradiotherapy. The receptor was derived from a human donor with HPV-associated anogenital cancer. The chain links TRBV6-5 to TRBJ1-6; D is possibly TRBD1 (5 bases). The CDR3 is CASTSSGRLITLHF. The CDR3 DNA sequence: TGTGCCAGCACCTCGTCGGGACGGTTGATCACCCTCCACTTT.